Listed below are T cell receptor beta chains from one sample, sequenced in a study of blood T cell repertoires in COVID-19. TCRdb's copy holds only in-frame clones and misses some; the assay was immunoSEQ multiplex PCR. The sample includes some 24,000 clones, 81% of them seen just once. Sequenced material: peripheral blood. These receptors all come from a man aged 65 to 79 with acute or convalescent COVID-19. Each CDR3 is given with its conserved first and last residue. A D gene is named only where the DNA matches it firmly. The size of a clone is reported for some rows only, either as once, few or many, or as a class for expanded clones.

V	D	J	size	DNA	CDR3
TRBV6-2/TRBV6-3	TRBD1	TRBJ1-5	.	TGTGCCAGCAGCCATACAACAGGGGGCCCGGTGGCGGGGCAGCCCCAGCATTTT	CASSHTTGGPVAGQPQHF
TRBV5-8	.	TRBJ1-5	.	TGTGCCAGCAGCTTGGAAGGGGCGGGAAACAATCAGCCCCAGCATTTT	CASSLEGAGNNQPQHF
TRBV19	.	TRBJ1-1	once	TGTGCCAGTAGTATAGACACAGAGAACACTGAAGCTTTCTTT	CASSIDTENTEAFF
TRBV6-6	.	TRBJ1-1	.	TGTGCCAGCAGTTTCCCCGGGGGTGGCAACACTGAAGCTTTCTTT	CASSFPGGGNTEAFF
TRBV5-6	.	TRBJ2-6	few	TGTGCCAGCAGCCCTACAGGGAACGTCCTGACTTTC	CASSPTGNVLTF
TRBV29-1	TRBD1	TRBJ2-1	few	TGCAGCGCAACAGGGGGCCAAACCTACAATGAGCAGTTCTTC	CSATGGQTYNEQFF
TRBV7-9	TRBD2	TRBJ2-1	once	TGTGCCAGCAGCTCTCTAGCGGGAGTCTACAATGAGCAGTTCTTC	CASSSLAGVYNEQFF
TRBV6-5	TRBD1	TRBJ2-7	.	TGTGCCAGCAGCCGGACAGGGCGCGAGCAGTACTTC	CASSRTGREQYF
TRBV4-3	TRBD1	TRBJ1-4	.	TGCGCCAGCAGCCAAGAAGGGGGCAGGGGTGAAAAACTGTTTTTT	CASSQEGGRGEKLFF
TRBV6-6	.	TRBJ2-3	.	TGTGCCAGCACCTCCCCTTACACAGATACGCAGTATTTT	CASTSPYTDTQYF
TRBV5-1	TRBD1	TRBJ1-3	few	TGCGCCAGCAGCATCGCCGTGGGGACAGCTAACACCATATATTTT	CASSIAVGTANTIYF
TRBV6-5	.	TRBJ1-2	.	TGTGCCAGCAGGACGGGTACGAGGGGCTACACCTTC	CASRTGTRGYTF
TRBV19	.	TRBJ1-6	.	TGTGCCAGTAGTGCGCGGACTCAAGGGTCACCCCTCCACTTT	CASSARTQGSPLHF
TRBV20-1	.	TRBJ2-1	.	TGCAGTGCACTAGACAATGAGCAGTTCTTC	CSALDNEQFF
TRBV6-5	.	TRBJ1-5	.	TGTGCCAGCAGGGACACGAGCAATCAGCCCCAGCATTTT	CASRDTSNQPQHF
TRBV11-1	.	TRBJ2-2	.	TGTGCCAGCAGCTTACGACACGGGAACACCGGGGAGCTGTTTTTT	CASSLRHGNTGELFF
TRBV27	TRBD2	TRBJ2-1	.	TGTGCCAGCAGTTCTAGGACTAGCGGGAAATCCTACAATGAGCAGTTCTTC	CASSSRTSGKSYNEQFF